This TCR beta chain was obtained from a study of blood T cell repertoires in COVID-19. Study summary: Acute and convalescent COVID-19 specimens originated in the United States, Italy and Spain. Sources were T cells, B-cell-depleted T cells, or PBMCs; the material itself was cDNA or gDNA.

In the authors' workflow: By means of reference gene primer amplification, nucleated cell counts were estimated. Sequencing used immunoSEQ multiplex PCR; TCRdb keeps in-frame clones, though not all of them. D and trimming were read from the DNA, whereas the V and J calls and clone size are those reported in that table. This sample yields roughly 60,000 clones, of which roughly 92% are seen a single time; roughly 4.2% belongs to the top ten. Germline-derived CDR1 and CDR2 are SGHRS and YFSETQ. The CDR3 runs 15 residues. Trimming at V came to 4 bases and at J to 7 bases, leaving 6 bases not matched to a gene.

Sequenced: peripheral blood. The sequence came from a man aged 45-60 years with active COVID-19. The chain links TRBV5-1 to TRBJ2-1; the match to TRBD2 covers 12 bases. CDR3 residues: CASSVSSGRVNEQFF. The CDR3 region has the DNA TGCGCCAGCAGCGTCTCTAGCGGGAGGGTGAATGAGCAGTTCTTC.